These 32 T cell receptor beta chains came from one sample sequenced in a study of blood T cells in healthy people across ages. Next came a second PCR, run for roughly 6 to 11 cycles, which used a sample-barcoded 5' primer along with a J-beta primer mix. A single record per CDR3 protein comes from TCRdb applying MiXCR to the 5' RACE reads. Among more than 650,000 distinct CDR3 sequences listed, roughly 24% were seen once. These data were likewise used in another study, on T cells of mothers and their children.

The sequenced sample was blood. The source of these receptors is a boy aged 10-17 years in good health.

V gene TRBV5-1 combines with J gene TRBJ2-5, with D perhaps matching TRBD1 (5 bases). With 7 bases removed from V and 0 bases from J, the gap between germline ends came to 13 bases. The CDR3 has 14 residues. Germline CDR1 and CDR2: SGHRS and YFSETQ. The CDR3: CASGSGRDQETQYF. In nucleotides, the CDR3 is TGCGCCAGCGGATCGGGCAGGGACCAAGAGACCCAGTACTTC.

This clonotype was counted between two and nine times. The CDR3 region has the DNA TGTGCCAGCAGTTTACAGCCCTCCTTGGACACTGAAGCTTTCTTT. This translates into CASSLQPSLDTEAFF. The genes are TRBV27 and TRBJ1-1; the D is unclear. With 2 bases removed from V and 3 bases from J, the gap between germline ends came to 13 bases. The CDR3 covers 15 residues. Germline V CDR1 and CDR2: MNHEY, SMNVEV (reference sequence).

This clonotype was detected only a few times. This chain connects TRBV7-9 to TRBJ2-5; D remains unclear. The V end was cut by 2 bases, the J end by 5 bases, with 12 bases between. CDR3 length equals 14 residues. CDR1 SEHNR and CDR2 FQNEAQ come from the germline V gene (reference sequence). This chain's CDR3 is CASSLNGGRETQYF. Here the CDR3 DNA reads TGTGCCAGCAGCTTAAATGGTGGACGGGAGACCCAGTACTTC.

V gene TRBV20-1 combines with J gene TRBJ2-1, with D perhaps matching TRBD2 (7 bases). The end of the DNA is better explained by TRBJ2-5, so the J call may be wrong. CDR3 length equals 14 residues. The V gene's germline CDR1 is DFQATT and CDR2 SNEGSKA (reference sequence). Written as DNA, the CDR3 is TGCAGTGCTTGCGACGGGGGGCCCCAAGAGACCCAGTACTTC. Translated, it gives CSACDGGPQETQYF.

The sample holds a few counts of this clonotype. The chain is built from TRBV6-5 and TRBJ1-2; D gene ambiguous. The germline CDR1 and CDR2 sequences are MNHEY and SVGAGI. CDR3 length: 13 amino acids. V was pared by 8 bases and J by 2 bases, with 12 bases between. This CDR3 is CASLSKGNYGYTF. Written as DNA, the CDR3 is TGTGCCAGCCTCTCGAAGGGCAACTATGGCTACACCTTC.

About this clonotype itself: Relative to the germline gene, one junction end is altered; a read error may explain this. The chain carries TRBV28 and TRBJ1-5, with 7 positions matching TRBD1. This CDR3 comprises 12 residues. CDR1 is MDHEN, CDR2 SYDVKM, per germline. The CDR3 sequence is CASRTGIQPRHF. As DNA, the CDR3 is TGTGCCAGCAGGACAGGGATTCAGCCCCGGCATTTT.

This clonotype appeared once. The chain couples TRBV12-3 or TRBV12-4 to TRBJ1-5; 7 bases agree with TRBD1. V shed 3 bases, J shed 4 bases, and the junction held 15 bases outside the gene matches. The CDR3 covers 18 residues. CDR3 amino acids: CASSFRPVARQGNQPQHF. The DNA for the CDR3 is TGTGCCAGCAGTTTCCGCCCCGTGGCTCGACAGGGAAATCAGCCCCAGCATTTT.

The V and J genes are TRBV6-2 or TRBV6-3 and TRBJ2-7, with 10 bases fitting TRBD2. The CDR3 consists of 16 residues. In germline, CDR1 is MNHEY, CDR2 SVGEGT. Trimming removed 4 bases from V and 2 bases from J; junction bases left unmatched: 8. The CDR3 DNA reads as TGTGCCAGCAGTTGGTCACTAGCGGGGACCACCTACGAGCAGTACTTC. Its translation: CASSWSLAGTTYEQYF.

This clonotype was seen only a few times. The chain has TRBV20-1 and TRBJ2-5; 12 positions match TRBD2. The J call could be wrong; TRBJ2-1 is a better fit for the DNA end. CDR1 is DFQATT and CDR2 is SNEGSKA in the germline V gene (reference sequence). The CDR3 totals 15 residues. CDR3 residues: CSARVTSGGRNEQFF. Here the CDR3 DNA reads TGCAGTGCTAGAGTTACTAGCGGGGGGCGCAATGAGCAGTTCTTC.

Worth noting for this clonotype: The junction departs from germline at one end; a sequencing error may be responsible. CDR3 nucleotides: TGTGCCAGCAGCCTTAGCAGCGGACACACAAATACGCAGTATTTT. Its protein product is CASSLSSGHTNTQYF. The rearrangement links TRBV12-3 or TRBV12-4 to TRBJ2-3; D possibly uses TRBD1 or TRBD2 (5 bases each). The CDR3 has 15 residues.

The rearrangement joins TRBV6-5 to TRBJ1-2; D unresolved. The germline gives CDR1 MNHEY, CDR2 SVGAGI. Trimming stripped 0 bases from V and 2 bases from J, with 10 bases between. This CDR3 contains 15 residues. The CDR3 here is CASSYSPRGNYGYTF. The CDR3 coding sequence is TGTGCCAGCAGTTACTCGCCACGAGGGAACTATGGCTACACCTTC.

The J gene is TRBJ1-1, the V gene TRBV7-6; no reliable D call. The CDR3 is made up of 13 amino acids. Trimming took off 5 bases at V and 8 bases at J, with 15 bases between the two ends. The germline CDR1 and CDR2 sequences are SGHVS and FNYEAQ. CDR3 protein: CASSLNLGREAFF. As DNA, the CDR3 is TGTGCCAGCAGCCTCAACCTTGGACGGGAAGCTTTCTTT.

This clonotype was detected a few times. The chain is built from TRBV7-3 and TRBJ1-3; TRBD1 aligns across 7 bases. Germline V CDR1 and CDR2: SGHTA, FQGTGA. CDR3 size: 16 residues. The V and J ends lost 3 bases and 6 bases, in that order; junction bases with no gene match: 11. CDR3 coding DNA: TGTGCCAGCAGCTTTGGGTCCGGGACAGACTTAAACACCATATATTTT. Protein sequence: CASSFGSGTDLNTIYF.

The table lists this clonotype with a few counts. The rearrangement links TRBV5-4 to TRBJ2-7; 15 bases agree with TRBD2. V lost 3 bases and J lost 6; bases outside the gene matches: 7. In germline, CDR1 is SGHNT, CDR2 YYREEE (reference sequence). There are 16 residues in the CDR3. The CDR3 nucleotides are TGTGCCAGCAGCTCTGGACTAGCGGGGGGGCTTGGCGAGCAGTACTTC. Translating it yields CASSSGLAGGLGEQYF.

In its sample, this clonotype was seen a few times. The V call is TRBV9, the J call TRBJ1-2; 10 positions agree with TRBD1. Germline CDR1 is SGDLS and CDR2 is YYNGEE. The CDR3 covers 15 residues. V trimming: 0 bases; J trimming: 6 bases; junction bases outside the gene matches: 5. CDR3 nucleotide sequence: TGTGCCAGCAGCGTAGCTACAGGGACAGGGGATGGCTACACCTTC. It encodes CASSVATGTGDGYTF.

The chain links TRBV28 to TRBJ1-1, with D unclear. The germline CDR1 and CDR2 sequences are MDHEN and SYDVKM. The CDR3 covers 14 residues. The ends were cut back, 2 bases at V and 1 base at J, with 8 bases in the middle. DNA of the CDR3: TGTGCCAGCAGTTTAAGATGGTCGAACACTGAAGCTTTCTTT. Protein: CASSLRWSNTEAFF.

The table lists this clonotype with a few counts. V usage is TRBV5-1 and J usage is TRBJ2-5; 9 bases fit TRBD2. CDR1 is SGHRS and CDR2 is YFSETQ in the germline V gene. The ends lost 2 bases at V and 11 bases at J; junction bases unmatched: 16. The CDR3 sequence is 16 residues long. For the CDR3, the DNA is TGCGCCAGCAGCTTCGGGGCGAGCGGGGGGTCGGGTGAGCAGTACTTC. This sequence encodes CASSFGASGGSGEQYF.

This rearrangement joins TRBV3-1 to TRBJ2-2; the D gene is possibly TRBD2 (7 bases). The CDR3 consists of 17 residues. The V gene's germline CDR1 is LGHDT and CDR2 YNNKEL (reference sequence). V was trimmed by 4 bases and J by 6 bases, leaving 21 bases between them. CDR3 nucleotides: TGTGCCAGCAGCCCAATGGGGGGGCAGGGAGGCGCCGGGGAGCTGTTTTTT. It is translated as CASSPMGGQGGAGELFF.

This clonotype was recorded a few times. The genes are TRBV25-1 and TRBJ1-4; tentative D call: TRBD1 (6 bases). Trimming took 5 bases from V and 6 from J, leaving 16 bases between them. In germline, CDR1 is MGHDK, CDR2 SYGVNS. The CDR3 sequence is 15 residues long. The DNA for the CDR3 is TGTGCCAGCAGTCCCGGACAGATAGGGCATGAAAAACTGTTTTTT. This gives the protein CASSPGQIGHEKLFF. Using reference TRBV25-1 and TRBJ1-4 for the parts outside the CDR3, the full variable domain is EADIYQTPRYLVIGTGKKITLECSQTMGHDKMYWYQQDPGMELHLIHYSYGVNSTEKGDLSSESTVSRIRTEHFPLTLESARPSHTSQYLCASSPGQIGHEKLFFGSGTQLSVL.

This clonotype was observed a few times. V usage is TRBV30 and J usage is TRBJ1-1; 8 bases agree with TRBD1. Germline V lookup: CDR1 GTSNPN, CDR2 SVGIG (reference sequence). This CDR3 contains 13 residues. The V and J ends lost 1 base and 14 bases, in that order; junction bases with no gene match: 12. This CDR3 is CAWSARDRLRGFF. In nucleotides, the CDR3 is TGTGCCTGGAGTGCTCGGGACAGGCTTCGGGGGTTCTTT.

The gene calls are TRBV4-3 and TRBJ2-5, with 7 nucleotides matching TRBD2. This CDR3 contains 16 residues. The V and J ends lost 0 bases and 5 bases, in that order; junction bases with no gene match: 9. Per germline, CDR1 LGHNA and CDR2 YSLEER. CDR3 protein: CASSQDLRGFGETQYF. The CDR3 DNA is TGCGCCAGCAGCCAAGATCTGCGGGGGTTCGGGGAGACCCAGTACTTC.

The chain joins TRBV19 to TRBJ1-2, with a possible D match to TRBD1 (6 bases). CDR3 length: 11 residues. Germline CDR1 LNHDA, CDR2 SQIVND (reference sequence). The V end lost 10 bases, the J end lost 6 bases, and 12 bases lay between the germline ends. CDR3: CATRGENGYTF. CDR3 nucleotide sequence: TGTGCCACAAGGGGGGAGAATGGCTACACCTTC.

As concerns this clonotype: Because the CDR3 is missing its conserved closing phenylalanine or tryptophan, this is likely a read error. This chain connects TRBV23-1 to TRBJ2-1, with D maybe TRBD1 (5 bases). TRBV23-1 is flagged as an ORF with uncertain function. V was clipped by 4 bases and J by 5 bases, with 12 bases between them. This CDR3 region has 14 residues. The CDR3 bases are TGCGCCAGCAGTCGCACAAGGGGAAACAATGAGCAGTTCCTC. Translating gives CASSRTRGNNEQFL.

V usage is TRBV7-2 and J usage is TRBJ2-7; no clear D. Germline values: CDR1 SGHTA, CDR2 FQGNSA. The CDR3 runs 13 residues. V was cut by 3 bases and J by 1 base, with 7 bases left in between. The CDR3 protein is CASSFAESYEQYF. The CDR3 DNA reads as TGTGCCAGCAGCTTCGCTGAGTCCTACGAGCAGTACTTC.

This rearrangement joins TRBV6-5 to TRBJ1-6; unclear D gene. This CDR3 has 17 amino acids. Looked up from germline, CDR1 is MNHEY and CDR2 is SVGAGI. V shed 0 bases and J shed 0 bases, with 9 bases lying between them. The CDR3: CASSYSGGSSYNSPLHF. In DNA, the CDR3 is TGTGCCAGCAGTTACTCTGGCGGGAGCTCCTATAATTCACCCCTCCACTTT.

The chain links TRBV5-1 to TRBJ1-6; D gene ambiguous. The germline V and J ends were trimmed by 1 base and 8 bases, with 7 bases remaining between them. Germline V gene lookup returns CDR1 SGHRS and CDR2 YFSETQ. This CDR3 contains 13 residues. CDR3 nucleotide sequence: TGCGCCAGCAGCTTGACGCTGGATTCACCCCTCCACTTT. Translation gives CASSLTLDSPLHF.

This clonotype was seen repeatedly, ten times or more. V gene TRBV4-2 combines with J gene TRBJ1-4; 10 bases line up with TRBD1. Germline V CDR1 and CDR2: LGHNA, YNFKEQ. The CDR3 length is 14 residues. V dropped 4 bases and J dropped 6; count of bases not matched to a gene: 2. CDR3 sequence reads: CASSPGTGDEKLFF. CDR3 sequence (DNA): TGTGCCAGCAGCCCCGGGACAGGGGATGAAAAACTGTTTTTT.

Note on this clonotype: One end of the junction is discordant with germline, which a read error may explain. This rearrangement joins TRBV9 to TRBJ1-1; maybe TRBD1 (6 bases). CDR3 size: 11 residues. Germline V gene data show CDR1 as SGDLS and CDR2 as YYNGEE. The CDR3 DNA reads TGTGCCAGCAGCTTAGCCGACAGGAAAGAATTT. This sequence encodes CASSLADRKEF.

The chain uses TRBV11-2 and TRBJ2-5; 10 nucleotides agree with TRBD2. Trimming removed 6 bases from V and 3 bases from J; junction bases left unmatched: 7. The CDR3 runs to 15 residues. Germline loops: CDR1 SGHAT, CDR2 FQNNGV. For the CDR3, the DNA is TGTGCCAGCAGACAACTAGCGGGGATGAAAGAGACCCAGTACTTC. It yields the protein CASRQLAGMKETQYF.

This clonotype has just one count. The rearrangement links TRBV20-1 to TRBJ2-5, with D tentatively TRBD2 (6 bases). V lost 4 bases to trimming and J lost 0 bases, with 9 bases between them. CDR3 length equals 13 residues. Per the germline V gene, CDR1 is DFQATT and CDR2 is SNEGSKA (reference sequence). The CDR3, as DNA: TGCAGTGCTATTGGGGGGTACCAAGAGACCCAGTACTTC. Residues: CSAIGGYQETQYF.

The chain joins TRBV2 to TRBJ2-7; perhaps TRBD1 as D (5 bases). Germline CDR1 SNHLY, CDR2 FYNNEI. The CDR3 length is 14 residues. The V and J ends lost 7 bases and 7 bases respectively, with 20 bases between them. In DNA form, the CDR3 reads TGTGCCAGCACCGGCAGGACACCTTTGTATGAGCAGTACTTC. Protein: CASTGRTPLYEQYF.

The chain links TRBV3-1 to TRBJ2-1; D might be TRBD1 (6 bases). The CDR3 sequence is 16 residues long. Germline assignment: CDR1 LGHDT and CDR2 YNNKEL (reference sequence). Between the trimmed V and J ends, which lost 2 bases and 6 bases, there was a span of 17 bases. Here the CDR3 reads CASSQRAWGRVNEQFF. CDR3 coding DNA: TGTGCCAGCAGCCAACGGGCTTGGGGGCGGGTCAATGAGCAGTTCTTC.